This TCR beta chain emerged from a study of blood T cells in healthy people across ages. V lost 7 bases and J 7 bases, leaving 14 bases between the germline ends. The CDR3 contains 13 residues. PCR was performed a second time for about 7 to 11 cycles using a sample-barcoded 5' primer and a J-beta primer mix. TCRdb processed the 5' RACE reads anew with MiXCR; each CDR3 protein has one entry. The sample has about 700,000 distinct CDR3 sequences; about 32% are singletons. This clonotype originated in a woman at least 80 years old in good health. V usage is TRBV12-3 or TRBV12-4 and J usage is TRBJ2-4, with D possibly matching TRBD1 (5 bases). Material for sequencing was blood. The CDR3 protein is CASTYQGPNIQYF. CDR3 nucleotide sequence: TGTGCCAGCACTTATCAGGGCCCTAACATTCAGTACTTC.